Following are 3 T cell receptor beta chains from one sample sequenced in a study of T cell responses to AZD1222 COVID-19 vaccine. Repertoires were generated with immunoSEQ multiplex PCR, while TCRdb's copy carries only in-frame clones and drops some. Seen here are some 150,000 clones, roughly 94% observed once, and the top ten hold about 4.5%. The sample here was peripheral blood, taken on day 0 of MenACWY control vaccination. The receptors were sampled from an adult in good health.

The V gene is TRBV30, the J gene TRBJ1-1, with D perhaps TRBD1 (6 bases). Germline V gene sequence: CDR1 GTSNPN, CDR2 SVGIG (reference sequence). This CDR3 comprises 12 residues. Deletions cut 5 bases from V and 6 bases from J, with 13 bases between. CDR3 residues: CAWETGTPEAFF. Here the CDR3 DNA reads TGTGCCTGGGAAACAGGGACCCCTGAAGCTTTCTTT.

V is TRBV10-3 and J is TRBJ1-5, with D unclear. V lost 2 bases to trimming and J lost 3 bases, with 11 bases between them. From germline, CDR1 is ENHRY and CDR2 SYGVKD. The CDR3 is made up of 15 amino acids. This CDR3 is CAISEGREANQPQHF. CDR3 bases: TGTGCCATCAGTGAGGGCAGAGAGGCCAATCAGCCCCAGCATTTT.

The DNA of the CDR3 is TGTGCCAGCAGCCAAGAGCAAAGGGGGGTTAGTAGGGTTAGCGGGAGCTACGAGCAGTACTTC. It yields the protein CASSQEQRGVSRVSGSYEQYF. The rearrangement links TRBV4-2 to TRBJ2-7; 9 bases agree with TRBD2. Losses at the gene ends were 0 bases for V and 3 bases for J; bases not matched to a gene: 21. The V gene's germline CDR1 is LGHNA and CDR2 YNFKEQ. CDR3 length equals 21 residues.